The 15 T cell receptor beta chains reported below all come from one sample, sequenced in a study of T cell responses to AZD1222 COVID-19 vaccine. Sequencing was performed with immunoSEQ multiplex PCR; in TCRdb, only in-frame clones are kept and a portion is missing. The sample records 110,000 to 150,000 clones, 85% to 95% being singletons. Here the sequenced sample was peripheral blood, taken after recovery from COVID-19. The source is an adult who had recovered from COVID-19.

The chain couples TRBV5-1 to TRBJ1-1; weak D call: TRBD1 (5 bases). Trimming pared 2 bases from V and 8 bases from J, leaving 10 bases between. The germline CDR1 and CDR2 sequences are SGHRS and YFSETQ. This CDR3 has 12 amino acids. In DNA, the CDR3 is TGCGCCAGCAGCTTAGAAAACAGGGAAGCTTTCTTT. Translation: CASSLENREAFF.

This clone was found once. DNA for the CDR3: TGTGCCAGCAGCGACAGGGGGCGGGAAAAACTGTTTTTT. This translates into CASSDRGREKLFF. The chain recombines TRBV6-5 with TRBJ1-4; 10 bases fit TRBD1. The trim removed 6 bases at V and 8 bases at J, leaving 3 bases unmatched. Germline V lookup: CDR1 MNHEY, CDR2 SVGAGI. The CDR3 is 13 residues long.

This chain uses TRBV3-1 (or the pseudogene TRBV3-2) with TRBJ2-3; 12 nucleotides align to TRBD2. V was clipped by 4 bases and J by 5 bases; unmatched bases: 7. This CDR3 has 16 residues. Germline lookup yields CDR1 LGHDT and CDR2 YNNKEL (reference sequence). In DNA, the CDR3 is TGTGCCAGCAGCCTAAGACTAGCGGGAGTAATAGATACGCAGTATTTT. This translates into CASSLRLAGVIDTQYF.

This chain uses TRBV18 with TRBJ1-1, with D possibly matching TRBD1 (5 bases). Germline lookup yields CDR1 KGHSH and CDR2 LQKENI. V shed 3 bases and J shed 1 base, with 9 bases lying between them. The CDR3 is 14 residues long. CDR3 residues: CASSPQTANTEAFF. CDR3 nucleotide sequence: TGTGCCAGCTCACCCCAGACAGCGAACACTGAAGCTTTCTTT.

The CDR3 reads CASSGPRTGTTDTQYF. The CDR3 DNA follows: TGTGCCAGCTCCGGACCCCGGACAGGGACCACAGATACGCAGTATTTT. The genes are TRBV28 and TRBJ2-3; TRBD1 matches at 8 bases. The CDR3 runs to 16 residues. The trim removed 8 bases at V and 2 bases at J, leaving 12 bases unmatched. CDR1 MDHEN and CDR2 SYDVKM come from the germline V gene.

The chain couples TRBV7-8 to TRBJ2-5; 8 bases are a match to TRBD2. This CDR3 is built from 16 residues. V lost 5 bases, J lost 0 bases, and 8 bases stayed unmatched. CDR1 SGHVS and CDR2 FQNEAQ come from the germline V gene. The CDR3 loop reads CASSAQREWYQETQYF. The CDR3 coding sequence is TGTGCCAGCAGCGCCCAGCGGGAGTGGTACCAAGAGACCCAGTACTTC.

V is TRBV6-1 and J is TRBJ2-7; tentative D call: TRBD1 (6 bases). Between the trimmed V and J ends, which lost 0 bases and 2 bases, there was a span of 11 bases. The CDR3 runs 15 residues. CDR1 and CDR2 from the germline V gene are MNHNS and SASEGT. The DNA of the CDR3 is TGTGCCAGCAGTGAAGCTCAGGGGAGCACCTACGAGCAGTACTTC. Translation: CASSEAQGSTYEQYF.

The V call is TRBV5-4, the J call TRBJ2-7; 9 nucleotides match TRBD1. The CDR3 is made up of 15 amino acids. The trim removed 5 bases at V and 0 bases at J, leaving 6 bases unmatched. Germline CDR1 reads SGHNT; CDR2 reads YYREEE (reference sequence). The CDR3 loop reads CASRSDRGGSYEQYF. CDR3 coding DNA: TGTGCCAGCAGATCGGACAGGGGAGGCTCCTACGAGCAGTACTTC.

The chain carries TRBV5-6 and TRBJ2-5; D ambiguous. V was pared by 2 bases and J by 4 bases, with 6 bases between. Germline loops: CDR1 SGHDT, CDR2 YYEEEE. This CDR3 spans 12 amino acids. The DNA for the CDR3 is TGTGCCAGCAGCTTAATAGGAGAGACCCAGTACTTC. Encoded protein: CASSLIGETQYF. Complete variable domain (other parts from reference TRBV5-6 and TRBJ2-5): DAGVTQSPTHLIKTRGQQVTLRCSPKSGHDTVSWYQQALGQGPQFIFQYYEEEERQRGNFPDRFSGHQFPNYSSELNVNALLLGDSALYLCASSLIGETQYFGPGTRLLVL.

The V gene is TRBV27, the J gene TRBJ2-3, with a possible D match to TRBD2 (5 bases). Trimming took 8 bases from V and 0 from J, leaving 15 bases between them. Per the germline V gene, CDR1 is MNHEY and CDR2 is SMNVEV (reference sequence). CDR3 size: 15 residues. The CDR3 reads CASGSPAVSTDTQYF. The CDR3 nucleotides read TGTGCCAGCGGGTCTCCAGCGGTTAGCACAGATACGCAGTATTTT.

This clone was found once. This chain uses TRBV4-1 with TRBJ2-3; D is ambiguous. Germline CDR1 and CDR2: MGHRA and YSYEKL. V was cut by 0 bases and J by 2 bases, with 18 bases left in between. This CDR3 is built from 18 residues. The CDR3 protein is CASSQEGFRRGPTDTQYF. The CDR3 DNA sequence: TGCGCCAGCAGCCAAGAGGGGTTCCGGCGTGGGCCCACAGATACGCAGTATTTT.

J is TRBJ2-5 and V is TRBV5-1; TRBD2 agrees at 8 bases. CDR1 is SGHRS and CDR2 is YFSETQ in the germline V gene. V dropped 2 bases and J dropped 3; count of bases not matched to a gene: 6. CDR3 length equals 15 residues. The CDR3 DNA follows: TGCGCCAGCAGCTTTCACTCAGCGGGGGAAGAGACCCAGTACTTC. It encodes CASSFHSAGEETQYF. Drawing the rest from reference TRBV5-1 and TRBJ2-5, the complete variable domain is KAGVTQTPRYLIKTRGQQVTLSCSPISGHRSVSWYQQTPGQGLQFLFEYFSETQRNKGNFPGRFSGRQFSNSRSEMNVSTLELGDSALYLCASSFHSAGEETQYFGPGTRLLVL.

The V call is TRBV10-3, the J call TRBJ1-2, with TRBD1 matching 8 bases. V was clipped by 3 bases and J by 11 bases; unmatched bases: 11. This CDR3 spans 14 amino acids. Germline V CDR1 and CDR2: ENHRY, SYGVKD. The CDR3 sequence: CAISDNLTGDPYTF. CDR3 bases: TGTGCCATCAGTGACAATTTGACAGGGGATCCTTACACCTTC.

The sample holds many counts of this clone. The chain carries TRBV27 and TRBJ1-2; a weak D match, TRBD1 (6 bases). Germline loops: CDR1 MNHEY, CDR2 SMNVEV (reference sequence). The CDR3 is 14 amino acids. Trimming took off 0 bases at V and 4 bases at J, with 9 bases between the two ends. The CDR3 sequence: CASSLSTGAYGYTF. In DNA form, the CDR3 reads TGTGCCAGCAGTTTATCGACAGGAGCCTATGGCTACACCTTC.

The chain recombines TRBV7-3 with TRBJ2-5, with D possibly matching TRBD1 (6 bases). V lost 1 base and J 4 bases, leaving 13 bases between the germline ends. The CDR3 extends over 15 amino acids. Germline V lookup: CDR1 SGHTA, CDR2 FQGTGA. The CDR3 sequence: CASSLNQGPGETQYF. CDR3 nucleotides: TGTGCCAGCAGCTTAAACCAGGGGCCAGGAGAGACCCAGTACTTC.